The next 15 T cell receptor beta chains were all read from a single sample in a study of blood T cell repertoires in COVID-19. Sequencing was performed with immunoSEQ multiplex PCR; in TCRdb, only in-frame clones are kept and a portion is missing. Of some 250,000 clones listed, approximately 90% are singletons. Sequenced input: PBMCs or T cells enriched from blood (not recorded which). These receptors originate from a man aged 35-49 years who had recovered from COVID-19.

V is TRBV7-2 and J is TRBJ2-1; D gene ambiguous. Between the trimmed V and J ends, which lost 5 bases and 9 bases, there was a span of 17 bases. The CDR3 has 14 amino acids. CDR1 SGHTA and CDR2 FQGNSA come from the germline V gene. CDR3 protein: CASSPPPLSIEQFF. The CDR3 nucleotides read TGTGCCAGCAGCCCCCCCCCATTAAGCATTGAGCAGTTCTTC.

Only one count was recorded for this clone. The chain employs TRBV4-1 and TRBJ2-7, with 7 bases matching TRBD2. V lost 1 base to trimming and J lost 5 bases; unmatched junction nucleotides: 8. This CDR3 has 15 amino acids. Germline CDR1 reads MGHRA; CDR2 reads YSYEKL. CDR3 coding DNA: TGCGCCAGCAGCCAAGGAAGAGCACTAGCGAACGAGCAGTACTTC. Protein product: CASSQGRALANEQYF.

The J gene is TRBJ2-1, the V gene TRBV2, with TRBD2 identical over 14 bases. The CDR3 covers 16 residues. V gave up 8 bases and J gave up 7 bases; unmatched junction bases: 10. Per the germline V gene, CDR1 is SNHLY and CDR2 is FYNNEI. The CDR3 nucleotides read TGTGCCAGCGTGGCCCCCGGGACTAGCGGGAGAAATGAGCAGTTCTTC. Translating gives CASVAPGTSGRNEQFF.

The chain combines TRBV28 with TRBJ1-3; the D gene is possibly TRBD1 (6 bases). The germline V gene has CDR1 MDHEN and CDR2 SYDVKM. V was pared by 6 bases and J by 7 bases, with 13 bases between. The CDR3 spans 13 residues. The CDR3 coding sequence is TGTGCCAGCAGGCAGGGGAACGGGAACACCATATATTTT. Translating it yields CASRQGNGNTIYF.

The chain recombines TRBV19 with TRBJ1-1; D not resolved. CDR3 length: 17 amino acids. CDR1 LNHDA and CDR2 SQIVND come from the germline V gene (reference sequence). Trimming cost V 3 bases and J 1 base, with 18 bases left between them. The CDR3 loop reads CASSINFLTPGNTEAFF. The DNA of the CDR3 is TGTGCCAGTAGTATTAATTTTCTCACGCCCGGGAACACTGAAGCTTTCTTT.

The chain employs TRBV11-2 and TRBJ2-1; 12 nucleotides line up with TRBD2. V trimming: 1 base; J trimming: 9 bases; junction bases outside the gene matches: 4. The CDR3 has 15 residues. CDR1 is SGHAT, CDR2 FQNNGV, per germline. CDR3 sequence: CASSLGLAGVSEQFF. The CDR3 nucleotides read TGTGCCAGCAGCTTAGGACTAGCGGGAGTGAGTGAGCAGTTCTTC.

V is TRBV4-2 and J is TRBJ2-5; D is perhaps TRBD2 (5 bases). CDR3 length: 17 amino acids. The V end lost 1 base, the J end lost 2 bases, and 17 bases lay between the germline ends. CDR1 is LGHNA, CDR2 YNFKEQ, per germline. The CDR3 sequence is CASSQGIGLVIQETQYF. The CDR3 nucleotides are TGTGCCAGCAGCCAAGGGATCGGACTGGTAATACAAGAGACCCAGTACTTC.

V and J are TRBV18 and TRBJ2-5; no clear D gene. Germline values: CDR1 KGHSH, CDR2 LQKENI. Trimming left V 2 bases short and J 4 bases short, with 14 bases between. The CDR3 has 15 residues. The CDR3 reads CASSPGPGLRETQYF. CDR3 nucleotides: TGTGCCAGCTCACCAGGCCCGGGTTTGCGAGAGACCCAGTACTTC.

V and J are TRBV28 and TRBJ1-4; 7 bases agree with TRBD1. Germline CDR1 and CDR2: MDHEN and SYDVKM. The length of the CDR3 is 14 residues. Trimming at V came to 5 bases and at J to 5 bases, leaving 5 bases not matched to a gene. CDR3 coding DNA: TGTGCCAGCAGTATACAGGGGTCCAATGAAAAACTGTTTTTT. Translation gives CASSIQGSNEKLFF.

The chain joins TRBV7-6 to TRBJ2-7, with a weak D call TRBD2 (6 bases). The germline V gene encodes CDR1 SGHVS and CDR2 FNYEAQ. Deletions cut 5 bases from V and 4 bases from J, with 12 bases between. CDR3 length: 13 residues. The CDR3 region has the DNA TGTGCCAGCAGCAAAAATCGGGGGTACGAGCAGTACTTC. This translates into CASSKNRGYEQYF. The full variable domain, completed using reference TRBV7-6 and TRBJ2-7, is GAGVSQSPRYKVTKRGQDVALRCDPISGHVSLYWYRQALGQGPEFLTYFNYEAQQDKSGLPNDRFSAERPEGSISTLTIQRTEQRDSAMYRCASSKNRGYEQYFGPGTRLTVT.

A remark on this clone: A read error may explain this, as a much larger clone is one base away. The rearrangement uses TRBV9 and TRBJ2-7; 8 bases are a match to TRBD1. This CDR3 is 13 amino acids long. The ends lost 3 bases at V and 3 bases at J; junction bases unmatched: 2. The germline V gene has CDR1 SGDLS and CDR2 YYNGEE. CDR3 in amino acids: CASSEGQGYEQYF. CDR3 DNA: TGTGCCAGCAGCGAAGGACAGGGCTACGAGCAGTACTTC.

The CDR3 DNA reads TGTGCCAGTAGTATGGGTCGGGGACTAGCCGGCTCCTACAATGAGCAGTTCTTC. As protein: CASSMGRGLAGSYNEQFF. The chain has TRBV19 and TRBJ2-1, with TRBD2 matching 9 bases. The J segment lost 0 bases and the V segment lost 3 bases, leaving 9 bases of the junction unmatched. The CDR3 length is 18 residues. The V gene's germline CDR1 is LNHDA and CDR2 SQIVND (reference sequence).

This clone was observed a few times. The V call is TRBV5-1, the J call TRBJ2-1, with 11 bases identical to TRBD2. The length of the CDR3 is 17 residues. Germline V gene lookup returns CDR1 SGHRS and CDR2 YFSETQ. J was trimmed by 7 bases and V by 5 bases; bases with no gene match: 14. DNA of the CDR3: TGCGCCAGCAGATCCCGCGGGGTAGCGGGGGGGCGAAATGAGCAGTTCTTC. Translation gives CASRSRGVAGGRNEQFF.

The V and J genes are TRBV30 and TRBJ1-5, with 8 bases that match TRBD1. CDR3 size: 14 residues. V shed 0 bases and J 7 bases; nucleotides not matched to a gene: 5. The germline V gene has CDR1 GTSNPN and CDR2 SVGIG (reference sequence). The CDR3 bases are TGTGCCTGGAGTGTTTGGCAGGGGGCCCAGCCCCAGCATTTT. Translated: CAWSVWQGAQPQHF.

This sequence joins TRBV19 and TRBJ2-1; 11 positions agree with TRBD2. The CDR3 length is 16 residues. The germline gives CDR1 LNHDA, CDR2 SQIVND (reference sequence). Trimming at V came to 0 bases and at J to 8 bases, leaving 6 bases not matched to a gene. As DNA, the CDR3 is TGTGCCAGTAGTATAGAATTACTAGCGGGAGCGTATGAGCAGTTCTTC. It specifies CASSIELLAGAYEQFF.